This T cell receptor beta chain was identified in a study of Ad26.COV2.S vaccination and SARS-CoV-2 variants. Study summary: Dosing was one shot or two shots 56 days apart. Study-level results: Measures of TCR breadth and depth may have fallen short of total T cell responses.

The V end lost 6 bases, the J end lost 3 bases, and 17 bases lay between the germline ends. The germline V gene encodes CDR1 SEHNR and CDR2 FQNEAQ (reference sequence). This CDR3 comprises 16 residues. The treatment was: some 19 received Ad26.COV2.S at low or high dose, single or two shots; 5 received placebo; per-sample allocation not given. Sampling was performed 63 days after the first vaccine or placebo injection. An adult donor aged 18-55 years was enrolled in Boston. As its vector, the vaccine had Ad26, which expressed Wuhan-strain SARS-CoV-2 spike. Concerning this clone: Antigen specificity is unknown.

Sequenced by immunoSEQ multiplex PCR; TCRdb stores in-frame clones only, minus some. Counted here are hundreds of thousands of clones, roughly 90% occurring once; the ten biggest clones make up about 1.5%. The sample consisted of peripheral blood, taken in a trial of Ad26.COV2.S vaccine versus placebo. This sequence originates from a person between 18 and 65 years old who received the Ad26.COV2.S COVID-19 vaccine or a placebo. The chain joins TRBV7-9 to TRBJ2-2, with D perhaps given as TRBD1 or TRBD2 (6 bases each). As DNA, the CDR3 is TGTGCCAGCAGGCGCTGGGAGGCAGGGGACACCGGGGAGCTGTTTTTT. Protein sequence: CASRRWEAGDTGELFF.